This section outlines one TCR beta chain sequence together with its context. Its specificity is unknown. The data derive from a study of T-cell reconstitution after alpha-beta-depleted transplantation in children. Points from the study as a whole: Surviving recipient cells, namely T cells and thymic progenitors, were the source of high day-60 TCRbeta diversity in some patients. Alpha-beta T cells about two months after transplant reportedly derived from several hundred expanded graft clones. T-cell counts and diversity at one year post-transplant came mainly from newly produced T cells.

This CDR3 spans 15 amino acids. Germline V gene lookup returns CDR1 LGHDT and CDR2 YNNKEL (reference sequence). The V segment lost 5 bases and the J segment 4 bases; nucleotides outside the gene matches: 4. Preparing the TCRbeta library involved the use of unique molecular identifiers. Each CDR3 protein is one row after TCRdb ran MiXCR on the PCR reads. The sample has about 250,000 distinct CDR3 sequences, roughly a quarter seen once. The material was PBMCs, mostly from graft donor cells, obtained 360 days after TCRalphabeta/CD19-depleted stem cell transplant. The receptor comes from a female patient younger than 10 who had a stem cell transplant for congenital amegakaryocytic thrombocytopenia, so the T cells may come from the graft donor. The chain is built from TRBV3-1 and TRBJ1-6; 8 bases match TRBD1. CDR3 sequence (DNA): TGTGCCAGCAGCTACCGACAGGGGTATAATTCACCCCTCCACTTT. Its translation is CASSYRQGYNSPLHF.